This is a list of T cell receptor beta chains from one sample in a study of human T cells and chemical hapten exposure. From the RACE reads, TCRdb called clonotypes with MiXCR, one entry per CDR3 protein. The table shows 350,000 to 400,000 distinct CDR3 sequences, with 4.5% to 6% occurring only once. This specimen consisted of whole blood, obtained in connection with sensitization to the hapten diphenylcyclopropenone (DPC). Receptors were obtained from a woman aged 50 to 60 with alopecia areata. Some clones in this sample may be carry-over from other donors' samples. The CDR3 runs from the conserved cysteine through the conserved F or W. A D gene is named only where the DNA matches it firmly. Rows give clone size only sometimes, using once, few, many, or a class for an expanded clone.

>TRBV28|.|TRBJ2-2|many
TGTGCCAGCAGTTTACGAGGGCTTGAGCTGTTTTTT
CASSLRGLELFF
>TRBV7-9|TRBD1|TRBJ1-5|many
TGTGCCAGCAGCCCCGACAGGGGAGATCAGCCCCAGCATTTT
CASSPDRGDQPQHF
>TRBV3-1|TRBD2|TRBJ2-2|many
TGTGCCAGCAGCCAAGATTCTTTAGGAGCGGGGGGAACCGGGGAGCTGTTTTTT
CASSQDSLGAGGTGELFF
>TRBV28|TRBD2|TRBJ2-7|.
TGTGCCAGCAGTGTAGCGGGCTACGAGCAGTACTTC
CASSVAGYEQYF
>TRBV2|.|TRBJ2-1|many
TGTGCCGGTCTGGGACTGGGGTCGGGTGAGCAGTTCTTC
CAGLGLGSGEQFF
>TRBV7-8|.|TRBJ1-1|.
TGTGCCAGCAGCACGGCTTTTGGGGGCACTGAAGCTTTCTTT
CASSTAFGGTEAFF
>TRBV29-1|.|TRBJ2-1|many
TGCAGCGTCCCCCGGACTACCAACAATGAGCAGTTCTTC
CSVPRTTNNEQFF
>TRBV20-1|.|TRBJ2-1|many
TGCAGTGCAGCAGAAGCGCGAGGCTACAATGAGCAGTTCTTC
CSAAEARGYNEQFF
>TRBV29-1|.|TRBJ2-2|.
TGCAGCTTTCGAGGTAGCGGCACCGGGGAGCTGTTTTTT
CSFRGSGTGELFF
>TRBV20-1|TRBD1|TRBJ2-1|few
TGCAGTGCCCCGGGACAGGGGGCGTACGAGCAGTTCTTC
CSAPGQGAYEQFF
>TRBV3-1|TRBD1|TRBJ1-2|.
TGTGCCAGCAGCCAAGAATTCGCGACAGGGGGTTCTGACTATGGCTACACCTTC
CASSQEFATGGSDYGYTF
>TRBV3-1|TRBD2|TRBJ2-3|.
TGTGCCAGCAGCCAAGAAACTAGCGGTCTCACAGATACGCAGTATTTT
CASSQETSGLTDTQYF
>TRBV6-5|TRBD1|TRBJ1-1|many
TGTGCCAGCAGTTACTCGTGGACAGGGCTATCTGAAGCTTTCTTT
CASSYSWTGLSEAFF
>TRBV5-1|.|TRBJ2-5|few
TGCGCCAGCAGCATAGGACTAGAGGGGGTGACCCAGTACTTC
CASSIGLEGVTQYF
>TRBV27|.|TRBJ2-7|many
TGTGCCAGCAGTTTCACAGGCAGGGTCGGAGACGAGCAGTACTTC
CASSFTGRVGDEQYF
>TRBV7-2|.|TRBJ2-5|many
TGTGCCAGCAGCTTAGATCTGGGGACCCAGTACTTC
CASSLDLGTQYF
>TRBV27|.|TRBJ1-1|.
TGTGCCAGCAGTTTATTTAGGGACACAGAAGCTTTCTTT
CASSLFRDTEAFF
>TRBV5-5|.|TRBJ1-5|many
TGTGCCAGCAGCTTTTATAGCCCGACAGCTAATCAGCCCCAGCATTTT
CASSFYSPTANQPQHF
>TRBV2|TRBD2|TRBJ2-1|many
TGTGCCAGCAGTGAGGGGGTAGCGGGAAGAAAAAATGAGCAGTTCTTC
CASSEGVAGRKNEQFF
>TRBV6-2/TRBV6-3|.|TRBJ2-3|many
TGTGCCAGCAGCCTATATCCAGATACGCAGTATTTT
CASSLYPDTQYF
>TRBV20-1|.|TRBJ1-1|many
TGCAGTGCTAGACGAGGGGGCACTGAAGCTTTCTTT
CSARRGGTEAFF
>TRBV12-3/TRBV12-4|.|TRBJ1-2|.
TGTGCCAGCAGTCCGGGTGTTCACTATGGCTACACCTTC
CASSPGVHYGYTF
>TRBV30|TRBD2|TRBJ2-7|.
TGTGCCTGGAGTAACCTAGCGGGACCAACCAACGAGCAGTACTTC
CAWSNLAGPTNEQYF
>TRBV4-1|TRBD1|TRBJ2-2|few
TGCGCCAGCAGCCAAGAATACAGGGGGCCCCCCGGGGAGCTGTTTTTT
CASSQEYRGPPGELFF
>TRBV28|TRBD1|TRBJ1-4|.
TGTGCCAGCAGTTCGTGGACAGGGATTAATGAAAAACTGTTTTTT
CASSSWTGINEKLFF
>TRBV11-2|.|TRBJ1-6|many
TGTGCCAGCAGCTTAGGGGCACCCCTCCACTTT
CASSLGAPLHF
>TRBV20-1|TRBD2|TRBJ2-1|.
TGCAGTGCTAGAGAAACGGGAGCGGGGGGCGAGCAGTTCTTC
CSARETGAGGEQFF
>TRBV24-1|.|TRBJ2-5|many
TGTGCCACCAGTGACTGGACAGCGGAAGAGACCCAGTACTTC
CATSDWTAEETQYF
>TRBV28|TRBD1|TRBJ1-5|few
TGTGCCAGCCTTGGGACAGGGGGCAATCAGCCCCAGCATTTT
CASLGTGGNQPQHF
>TRBV5-1|.|TRBJ1-3|many
TGCGCCAGCAGCTTGGTACCACATGGGGGAAACACCATATATTTT
CASSLVPHGGNTIYF
>TRBV7-9|TRBD1|TRBJ1-2|.
TGTGCCAGCAGCTCACAGGGGTCCCGCTATGGCTACACCTTC
CASSSQGSRYGYTF
>TRBV6-5|.|TRBJ1-1|.
TGTGCCAGCAAAAAAGGGTCGAACACTGAAGCTTTCTTT
CASKKGSNTEAFF
>TRBV2|TRBD1|TRBJ2-7|few
TGTGCCAGCAGAAAGGACAGGGGGCCCTACGAGCAGTACTTC
CASRKDRGPYEQYF
>TRBV5-1|.|TRBJ1-1|many
TGCGCCAGCAGCTTGGAAAAGGCCCGGACTGAAGCTTTCTTT
CASSLEKARTEAFF
>TRBV9|.|TRBJ2-3|many
TGTGCCAGCAGCCCCACGCGCCGAGTCACAGATACGCAGTATTTT
CASSPTRRVTDTQYF
>TRBV29-1|.|TRBJ2-7|many
TGCAGCGTTGACGGGGGTATCTACGAGCAGTACTTC
CSVDGGIYEQYF
>TRBV7-9|TRBD1|TRBJ1-4|many
TGTGCCAGCAGCTCGCCACCAAACCACCGACAGGGTGAAAAACTGTTTTTT
CASSSPPNHRQGEKLFF
>TRBV11-2|TRBD2|TRBJ2-1|many
TGTGCCAGCAGCTTAGCCCGCGGCACTAGCGGGAGCTATGAGCAGTTCTTC
CASSLARGTSGSYEQFF
>TRBV3-1|TRBD1|TRBJ1-3|few
TGTGCCAGCAGCCCCCGAGGGGGACAGGAACCTGGAAACACCATATATTTT
CASSPRGGQEPGNTIYF
>TRBV5-1|.|TRBJ1-4|few
TGCGCCAGCAGCGGGAGGACCGGCGTTAATGAAAAACTGTTTTTT
CASSGRTGVNEKLFF
>TRBV28|.|TRBJ2-3|few
TGTGCGGGAGGACTTCCCGGAACAGATACGCAGTATTTT
CAGGLPGTDTQYF
>TRBV9|.|TRBJ2-7|many
TGTGCCAGCAGCGTATCGGAGGGAACCCTCTTTGAGGAGCAGTACTTC
CASSVSEGTLFEEQYF
>TRBV20-1|.|TRBJ2-7|many
TGCAGTGCTAGAGATGAGAGGAGCCGGCTCTACGAGCAGTACTTC
CSARDERSRLYEQYF
>TRBV5-6|.|TRBJ2-1|.
TGTGCCAGCAGCCCCGACAGGTCGGTCTACAATGAGCAGTTCTTC
CASSPDRSVYNEQFF
>TRBV30|TRBD2|TRBJ2-1|few
TGTGCCTGGAGTCCAAGGGGGAGGACTAGCGGCTCAAAAAGCTCCTACAATGAGCAGTTCTTC
CAWSPRGRTSGSKSSYNEQFF
>TRBV3-1|.|TRBJ2-1|few
TGTGCCAGCAGCCAAGGTTGGGGACCCCTGAGCGGAAGAACCTACAATGAGCAGTTCTTC
CASSQGWGPLSGRTYNEQFF
>TRBV20-1|.|TRBJ1-1|few
TGCAGTGCTAGAGATAGAGGGGGCACTGAAGCTTTCTTT
CSARDRGGTEAFF
>TRBV6-5|.|TRBJ1-1|.
TGTGCCAGCAGCAACGGGTGGGGAACTGAAGCTTTCTTT
CASSNGWGTEAFF
>TRBV29-1|TRBD1|TRBJ1-1|many
TGCAGCATCAGGACAGGGGATTACACTGAAGCTTTCTTT
CSIRTGDYTEAFF
>TRBV27|.|TRBJ1-6|few
TGTGCCAGCAGTTGGGGCGTGTGGAATTCACCCCTCCACTTT
CASSWGVWNSPLHF
>TRBV7-3|.|TRBJ1-1|many
TGTGCCAGCGGACGCGGGCAGGGAGGTGAAGCTTTCTTT
CASGRGQGGEAFF
>TRBV11-2|.|TRBJ2-1|many
TGTGCCAGCAGCTCATCCTTTCATGAGCAGTTCTTC
CASSSSFHEQFF
>TRBV29-1|.|TRBJ2-3|many
TGCAGCGTTGTGGCAGAGGCAGATACGCAGTATTTT
CSVVAEADTQYF
>TRBV29-1|.|TRBJ2-5|few
TGCAGCGTCAACGAACGGGGTATGGTGGAGACCCAGTACTTC
CSVNERGMVETQYF